The 2 T cell receptor beta chains below come from one sample, sequenced in a study of T-cell memory formation after mild COVID-19. TCRdb independently ran MiXCR on the 5' RACE reads; one entry per CDR3 protein. The table includes approximately 340,000 distinct CDR3 sequences, 13% detected once. Sequenced sample: PBMCs or a T cell subset sorted from them (not recorded which). These receptors all stem from a man aged 18 to 30 who had mild COVID-19 (a few samples of this study predate the infection). Cell type and time point are not known.

As regards this clonotype: With a much larger clone just one base away, this may be a read error. The chain links TRBV7-9 to TRBJ2-5; D gene uncertain. The CDR3 is 14 amino acids. Germline V gene sequence: CDR1 SEHNR, CDR2 FQNEAQ (reference sequence). V was clipped by 5 bases and J by 2 bases, with 12 bases between them. The CDR3: CASSEAVLQETQYF. Written as DNA, the CDR3 is TGTGCCAGCAGCGAGGCGGTGTTACAAGAGACCCAGTACTTC.

This clonotype was detected many times. The V gene is TRBV5-1, the J gene TRBJ2-7; 7 nucleotides line up with TRBD1. The CDR3 is made up of 15 amino acids. CDR1 is SGHRS, CDR2 YFSETQ, per germline. Unmatched junction bases numbered 14, after V lost 4 bases and J lost 7 bases. CDR3 sequence reads: CASSPGTDPSREQYV. The CDR3 nucleotides are TGCGCCAGCAGCCCCGGGACAGACCCGTCCCGGGAGCAGTACGTC.